This TCR beta chain is from a study of cytomegalovirus exposure and HLA in healthy donors. General study findings and limits: The productive fraction for most TCR beta V segments was about 90% or about 30% in an earlier analysis. The study assumed roughly uniform donor sequencing depth for presence/absence analyses.

The PCR employed 60 Vbeta primers together with 13 Jbeta primers. Repertoires were generated with immunoSEQ multiplex PCR, while TCRdb's copy carries only in-frame clones and drops some. Among 150,000 to 200,000 clones, over 65% were seen once, and the ten largest hold roughly 3.1%. With 2 bases clipped from V and 4 bases from J, the junction kept 8 bases outside the gene matches. The CDR3 runs to 15 residues. Per germline, CDR1 SGHNT and CDR2 YYREEE (reference sequence). Details on this clone: Its antigen is as yet unknown.

The chain employs TRBV5-4 and TRBJ2-7; TRBD1 agrees at 8 bases. Input material: PBMCs. The sequence was obtained from a man in his forties in good health and CMV-seropositive. CDR3 region: CASSLARQGAYEQYF. The DNA of the CDR3 is TGTGCCAGCAGCTTAGCTCGGCAGGGGGCTTACGAGCAGTACTTC.